This record concerns one T cell receptor (beta chain) sequence. One end of the junction does not line up with germline, which may come from a read error. The investigators amplified TCR beta CDR3 regions from RNA transcripts. The HTBI set primed first-round TCR CDR3 RT-PCR. One entry per CDR3 protein results from TCRdb running MiXCR on the multiplex PCR reads. The sample holds hundreds of thousands of distinct CDR3 sequences, less than 20% seen once. The source of the sample is a study of T cells in Graves' hyperthyroidism and ophthalmopathy. Germline V CDR1 and CDR2: SSHAT, FNYEAQ (reference sequence). The CDR3 extends over 14 amino acids.

The sample taken for sequencing was blood. The chain joins TRBV7-7 to TRBJ2-3; 8 bases map to TRBD2. This sequence originates from a man aged 35-49 years with Graves' ophthalmopathy. The CDR3 DNA follows: TGTGCTAGCAGCCAAAGCGGGAGCGTAGATACGCAGTATTTT. Protein product: CASSQSGSVDTQYF.